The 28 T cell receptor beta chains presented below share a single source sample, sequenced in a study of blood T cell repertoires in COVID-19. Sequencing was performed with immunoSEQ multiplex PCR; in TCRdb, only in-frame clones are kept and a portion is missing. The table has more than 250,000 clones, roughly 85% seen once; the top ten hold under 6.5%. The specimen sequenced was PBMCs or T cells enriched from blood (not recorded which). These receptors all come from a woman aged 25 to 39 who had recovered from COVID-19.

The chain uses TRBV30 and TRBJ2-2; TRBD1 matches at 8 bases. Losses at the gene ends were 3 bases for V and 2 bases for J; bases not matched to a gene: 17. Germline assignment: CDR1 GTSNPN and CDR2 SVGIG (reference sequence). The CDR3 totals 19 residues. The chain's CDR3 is CAWSAPGQALTRNTGELFF. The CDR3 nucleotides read TGTGCCTGGAGCGCCCCGGGACAGGCCCTAACTAGAAACACCGGGGAGCTGTTTTTT.

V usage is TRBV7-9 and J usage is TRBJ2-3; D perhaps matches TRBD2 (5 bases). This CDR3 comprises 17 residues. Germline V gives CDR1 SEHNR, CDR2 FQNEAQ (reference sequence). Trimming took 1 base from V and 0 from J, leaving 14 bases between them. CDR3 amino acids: CASSLGRVGVSTDTQYF. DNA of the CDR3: TGTGCCAGCAGCTTAGGGCGGGTCGGGGTTAGCACAGATACGCAGTATTTT.

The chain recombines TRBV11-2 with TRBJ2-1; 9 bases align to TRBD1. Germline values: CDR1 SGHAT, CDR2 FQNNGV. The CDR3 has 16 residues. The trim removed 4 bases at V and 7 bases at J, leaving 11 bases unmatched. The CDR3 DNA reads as TGTGCCAGCAGCTCGTTACAGGGGGCGAATAGTAATGAGCAGTTCTTC. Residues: CASSSLQGANSNEQFF. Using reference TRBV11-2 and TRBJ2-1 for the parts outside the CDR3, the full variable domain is EAGVAQSPRYKIIEKRQSVAFWCNPISGHATLYWYQQILGQGPKLLIQFQNNGVVDDSQLPKDRFSAERLKGVDSTLKIQPAKLEDSAVYLCASSSLQGANSNEQFFGPGTRLTVL.

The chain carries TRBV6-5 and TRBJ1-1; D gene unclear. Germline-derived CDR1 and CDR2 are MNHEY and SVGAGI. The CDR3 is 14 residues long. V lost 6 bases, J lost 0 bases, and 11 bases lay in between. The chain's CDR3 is CASRPEFMNTEAFF. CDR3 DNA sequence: TGTGCCAGCAGGCCGGAGTTCATGAACACTGAAGCTTTCTTT.

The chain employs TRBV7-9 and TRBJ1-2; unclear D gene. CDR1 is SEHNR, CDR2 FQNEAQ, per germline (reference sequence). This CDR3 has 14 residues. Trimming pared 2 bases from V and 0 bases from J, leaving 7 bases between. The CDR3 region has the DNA TGTGCCAGCAGCTTAACCGGTTCTAACTATGGCTACACCTTC. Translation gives CASSLTGSNYGYTF.

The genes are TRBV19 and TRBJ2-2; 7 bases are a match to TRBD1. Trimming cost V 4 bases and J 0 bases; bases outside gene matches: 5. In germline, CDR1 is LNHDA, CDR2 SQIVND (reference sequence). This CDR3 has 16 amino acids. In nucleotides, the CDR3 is TGTGCCAGTAGTAGGTCCCAGGGGGCGAACACCGGGGAGCTGTTTTTT. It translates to CASSRSQGANTGELFF.

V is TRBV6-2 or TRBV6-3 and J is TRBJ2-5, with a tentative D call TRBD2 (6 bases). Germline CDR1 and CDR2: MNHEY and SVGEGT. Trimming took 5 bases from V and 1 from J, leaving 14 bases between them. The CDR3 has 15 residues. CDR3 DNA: TGTGCCAGCAGTCCGAGACTAGTCCCCCAAGAGACCCAGTACTTC. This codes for CASSPRLVPQETQYF.

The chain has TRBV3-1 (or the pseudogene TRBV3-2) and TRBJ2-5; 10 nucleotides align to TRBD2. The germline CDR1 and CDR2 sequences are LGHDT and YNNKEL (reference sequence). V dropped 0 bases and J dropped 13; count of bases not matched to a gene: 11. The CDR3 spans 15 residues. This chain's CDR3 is CASSQDASGGPPPYF. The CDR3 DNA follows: TGTGCCAGCAGCCAAGATGCTAGCGGGGGCCCCCCGCCGTACTTC.

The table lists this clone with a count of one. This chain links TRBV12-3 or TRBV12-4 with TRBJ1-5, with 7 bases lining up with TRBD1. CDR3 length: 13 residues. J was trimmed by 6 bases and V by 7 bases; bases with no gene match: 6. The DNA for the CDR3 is TGTGCCAGCAATAAACAGGGGAGTCAGCCCCAGCATTTT. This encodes CASNKQGSQPQHF.

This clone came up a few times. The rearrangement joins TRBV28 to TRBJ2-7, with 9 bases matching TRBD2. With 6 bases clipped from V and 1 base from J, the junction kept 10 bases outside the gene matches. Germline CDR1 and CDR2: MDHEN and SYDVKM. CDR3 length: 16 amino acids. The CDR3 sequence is CASSLDSGGTSYEQYF. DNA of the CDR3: TGTGCCAGCAGCCTAGATAGCGGGGGAACATCCTACGAGCAGTACTTC.

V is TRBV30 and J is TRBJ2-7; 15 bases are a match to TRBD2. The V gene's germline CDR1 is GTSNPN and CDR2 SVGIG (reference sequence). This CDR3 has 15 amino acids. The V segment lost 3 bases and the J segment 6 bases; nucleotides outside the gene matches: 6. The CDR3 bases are TGTGCCTGGAGCCGGGGACTAGCGGGGGGTTTCGAGCAGTACTTC. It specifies CAWSRGLAGGFEQYF.

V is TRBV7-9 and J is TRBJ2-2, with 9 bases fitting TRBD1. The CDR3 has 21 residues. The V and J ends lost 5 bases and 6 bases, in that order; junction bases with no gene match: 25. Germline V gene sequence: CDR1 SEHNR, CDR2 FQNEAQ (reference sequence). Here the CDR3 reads CASSTTAPVTGQGRTPGELFF. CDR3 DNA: TGTGCCAGCAGCACTACCGCCCCGGTGACAGGACAGGGGCGTACTCCCGGGGAGCTGTTTTTT.

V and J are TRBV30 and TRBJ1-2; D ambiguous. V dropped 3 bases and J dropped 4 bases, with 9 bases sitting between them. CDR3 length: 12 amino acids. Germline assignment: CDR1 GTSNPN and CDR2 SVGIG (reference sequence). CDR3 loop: CAWRSGFYGYTF. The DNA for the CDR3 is TGTGCCTGGAGAAGCGGGTTCTATGGCTACACCTTC.

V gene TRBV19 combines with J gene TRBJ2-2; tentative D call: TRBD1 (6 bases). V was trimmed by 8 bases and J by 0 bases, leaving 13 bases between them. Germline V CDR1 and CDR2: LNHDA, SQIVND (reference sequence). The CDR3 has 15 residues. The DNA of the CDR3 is TGTGCCAGTGGAACCGGGACAACGAACACCGGGGAGCTGTTTTTT. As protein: CASGTGTTNTGELFF.

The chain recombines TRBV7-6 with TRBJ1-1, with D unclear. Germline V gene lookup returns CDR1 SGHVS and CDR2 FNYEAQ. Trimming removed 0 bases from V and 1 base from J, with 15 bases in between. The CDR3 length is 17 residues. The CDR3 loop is CASSLAGGSHPNTEAFF. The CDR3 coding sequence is TGTGCCAGCAGCTTAGCGGGAGGGAGTCACCCGAACACTGAAGCTTTCTTT. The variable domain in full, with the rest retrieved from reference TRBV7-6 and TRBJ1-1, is GAGVSQSPRYKVTKRGQDVALRCDPISGHVSLYWYRQALGQGPEFLTYFNYEAQQDKSGLPNDRFSAERPEGSISTLTIQRTEQRDSAMYRCASSLAGGSHPNTEAFFGQGTRLTVV.

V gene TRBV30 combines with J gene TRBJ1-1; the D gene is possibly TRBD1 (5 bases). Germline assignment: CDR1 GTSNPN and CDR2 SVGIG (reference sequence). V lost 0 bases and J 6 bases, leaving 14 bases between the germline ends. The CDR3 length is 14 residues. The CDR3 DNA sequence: TGTGCCTGGAGTGTACCCCGGGGGAGGGCTGAAGCTTTCTTT. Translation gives CAWSVPRGRAEAFF.

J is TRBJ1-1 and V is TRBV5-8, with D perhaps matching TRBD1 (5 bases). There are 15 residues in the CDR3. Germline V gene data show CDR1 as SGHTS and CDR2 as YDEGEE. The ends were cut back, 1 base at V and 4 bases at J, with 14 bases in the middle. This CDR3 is CASSLFLGAGTEAFF. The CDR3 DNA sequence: TGTGCCAGCAGCTTGTTTTTAGGGGCCGGCACTGAAGCTTTCTTT.

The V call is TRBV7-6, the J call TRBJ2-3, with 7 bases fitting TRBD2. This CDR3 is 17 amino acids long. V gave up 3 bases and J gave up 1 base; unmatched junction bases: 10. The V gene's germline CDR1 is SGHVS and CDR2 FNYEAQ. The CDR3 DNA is TGTGCCAGCAGCTTGGAGGGGCGGGGGAGTCGCACAGATACGCAGTATTTT. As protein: CASSLEGRGSRTDTQYF.

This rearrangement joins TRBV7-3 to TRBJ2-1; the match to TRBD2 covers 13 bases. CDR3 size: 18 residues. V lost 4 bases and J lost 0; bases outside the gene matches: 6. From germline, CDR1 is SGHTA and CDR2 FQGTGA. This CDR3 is CASSWTSGGFSSYNEQFF. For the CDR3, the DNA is TGTGCCAGCAGCTGGACTAGCGGGGGTTTCAGCTCCTACAATGAGCAGTTCTTC.

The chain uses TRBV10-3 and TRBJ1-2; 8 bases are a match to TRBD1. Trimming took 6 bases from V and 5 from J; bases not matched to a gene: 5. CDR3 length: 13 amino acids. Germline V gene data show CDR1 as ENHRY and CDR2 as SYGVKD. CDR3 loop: CAIRDREGYGYTF. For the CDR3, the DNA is TGTGCCATCAGGGACAGGGAGGGGTATGGCTACACCTTC.

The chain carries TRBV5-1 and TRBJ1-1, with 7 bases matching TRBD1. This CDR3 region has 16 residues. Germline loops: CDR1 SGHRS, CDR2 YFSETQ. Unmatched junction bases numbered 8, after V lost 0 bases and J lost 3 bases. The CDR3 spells CASSLEGGAWHTEAFF. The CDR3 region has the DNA TGCGCCAGCAGCTTGGAAGGGGGCGCTTGGCACACTGAAGCTTTCTTT.

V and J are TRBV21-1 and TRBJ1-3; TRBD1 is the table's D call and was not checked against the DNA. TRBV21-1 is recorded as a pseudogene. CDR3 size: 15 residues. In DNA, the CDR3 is TGTGCCAGCACCGAAAGGGGCAGGGGACGAAACACCATATATTTT. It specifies CASTERGRGRNTIYF.

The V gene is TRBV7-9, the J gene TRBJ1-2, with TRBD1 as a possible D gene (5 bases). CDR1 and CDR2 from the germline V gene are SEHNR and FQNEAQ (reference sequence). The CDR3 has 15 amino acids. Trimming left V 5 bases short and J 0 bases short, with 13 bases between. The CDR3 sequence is CASSTNRLANYGYTF. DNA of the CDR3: TGTGCCAGCAGCACCAACAGGTTAGCTAACTATGGCTACACCTTC.

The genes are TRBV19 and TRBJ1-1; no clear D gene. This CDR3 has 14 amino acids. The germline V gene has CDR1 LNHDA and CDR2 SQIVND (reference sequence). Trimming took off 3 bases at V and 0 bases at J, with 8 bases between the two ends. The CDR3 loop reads CASSIGQLNTEAFF. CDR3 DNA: TGTGCCAGTAGTATTGGCCAGTTGAACACTGAAGCTTTCTTT. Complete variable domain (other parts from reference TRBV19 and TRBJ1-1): DGGITQSPKYLFRKEGQNVTLSCEQNLNHDAMYWYRQDPGQGLRLIYYSQIVNDFQKGDIAEGYSVSREKKESFPLTVTSAQKNPTAFYLCASSIGQLNTEAFFGQGTRLTVV.

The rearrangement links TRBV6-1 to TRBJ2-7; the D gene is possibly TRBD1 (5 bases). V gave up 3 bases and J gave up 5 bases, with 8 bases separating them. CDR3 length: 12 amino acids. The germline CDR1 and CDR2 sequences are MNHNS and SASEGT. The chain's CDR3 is CASSDIRDEQYF. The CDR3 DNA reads TGTGCCAGCAGTGATATCAGGGACGAGCAGTACTTC.

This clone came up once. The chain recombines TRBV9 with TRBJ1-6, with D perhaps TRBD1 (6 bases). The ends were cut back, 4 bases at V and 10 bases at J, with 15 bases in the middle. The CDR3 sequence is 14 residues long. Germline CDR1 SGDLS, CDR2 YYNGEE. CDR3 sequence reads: CASSYARGGSPLHF. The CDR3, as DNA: TGTGCCAGCAGCTACGCCAGGGGTGGGTCACCCCTCCACTTT.

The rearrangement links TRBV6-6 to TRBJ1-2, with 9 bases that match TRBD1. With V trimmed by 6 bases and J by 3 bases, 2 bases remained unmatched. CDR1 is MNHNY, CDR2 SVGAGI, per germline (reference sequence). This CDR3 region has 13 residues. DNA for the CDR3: TGTGCCAGCAGCCGGGACAGGGACTATGGCTACACCTTC. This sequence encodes CASSRDRDYGYTF.

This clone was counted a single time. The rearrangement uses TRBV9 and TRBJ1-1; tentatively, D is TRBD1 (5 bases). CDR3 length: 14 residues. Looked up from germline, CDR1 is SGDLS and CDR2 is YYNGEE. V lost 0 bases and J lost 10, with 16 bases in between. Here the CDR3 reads CASSVGGLSQGAFF. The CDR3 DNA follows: TGTGCCAGCAGCGTAGGGGGACTTAGCCAAGGAGCTTTCTTT.